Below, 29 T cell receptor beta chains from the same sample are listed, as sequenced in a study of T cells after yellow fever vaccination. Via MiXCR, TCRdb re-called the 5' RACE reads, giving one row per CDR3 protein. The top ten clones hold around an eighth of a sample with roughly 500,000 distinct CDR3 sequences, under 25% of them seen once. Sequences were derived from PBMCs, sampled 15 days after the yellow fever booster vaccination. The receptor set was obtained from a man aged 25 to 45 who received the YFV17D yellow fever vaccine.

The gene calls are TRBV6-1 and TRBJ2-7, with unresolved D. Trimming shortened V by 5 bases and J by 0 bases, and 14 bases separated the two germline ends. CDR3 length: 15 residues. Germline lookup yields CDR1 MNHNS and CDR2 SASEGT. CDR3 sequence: CASSPAVTPSYEQYF. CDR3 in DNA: TGTGCCAGCAGTCCCGCTGTAACCCCCTCCTACGAGCAGTACTTC.

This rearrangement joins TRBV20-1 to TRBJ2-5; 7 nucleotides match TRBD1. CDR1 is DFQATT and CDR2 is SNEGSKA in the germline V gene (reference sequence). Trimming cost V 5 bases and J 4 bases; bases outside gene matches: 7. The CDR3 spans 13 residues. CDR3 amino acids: CSAPRGRGETQYF. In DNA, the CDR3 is TGCAGTGCTCCTAGGGGGCGCGGAGAGACCCAGTACTTC.

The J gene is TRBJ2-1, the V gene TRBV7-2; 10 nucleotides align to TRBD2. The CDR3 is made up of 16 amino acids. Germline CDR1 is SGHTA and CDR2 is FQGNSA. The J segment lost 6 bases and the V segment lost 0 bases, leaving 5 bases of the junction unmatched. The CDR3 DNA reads TGTGCCAGCAGCTTAGCCCTAGCGGGAGTACTCAATGAGCAGTTCTTC. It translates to CASSLALAGVLNEQFF.

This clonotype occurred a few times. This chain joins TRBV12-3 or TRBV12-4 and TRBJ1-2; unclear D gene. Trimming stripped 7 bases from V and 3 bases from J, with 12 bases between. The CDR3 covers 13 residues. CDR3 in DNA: TGTGCCAGCAAATTAAGGGATGACTATGGCTACACCTTC. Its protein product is CASKLRDDYGYTF.

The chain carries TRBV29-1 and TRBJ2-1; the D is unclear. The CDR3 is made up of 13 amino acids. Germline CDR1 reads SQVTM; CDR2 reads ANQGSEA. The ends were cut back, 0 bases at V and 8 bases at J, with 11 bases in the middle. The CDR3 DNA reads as TGCAGCGTTGAAGACTCAGCCTCGGATGAGCAGTTCTTC. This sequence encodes CSVEDSASDEQFF.

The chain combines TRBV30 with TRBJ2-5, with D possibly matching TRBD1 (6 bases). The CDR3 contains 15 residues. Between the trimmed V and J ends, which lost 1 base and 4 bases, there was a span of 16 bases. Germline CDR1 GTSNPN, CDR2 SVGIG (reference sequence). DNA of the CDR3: TGTGCCTGGAGTGCTGGACAGCGCAGGACAGAGACCCAGTACTTC. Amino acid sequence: CAWSAGQRRTETQYF.

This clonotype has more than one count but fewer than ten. The CDR3 bases are TGTGCCAGCGCCTACCTAGCGGTAAGGGAGCAGTACTTC. Protein: CASAYLAVREQYF. The rearrangement joins TRBV6-2 or TRBV6-3 to TRBJ2-7; 7 positions agree with TRBD2. The germline V gene has CDR1 MNHEY and CDR2 SVGEGT. The length of the CDR3 is 13 residues. J was trimmed by 7 bases and V by 8 bases; bases with no gene match: 11.

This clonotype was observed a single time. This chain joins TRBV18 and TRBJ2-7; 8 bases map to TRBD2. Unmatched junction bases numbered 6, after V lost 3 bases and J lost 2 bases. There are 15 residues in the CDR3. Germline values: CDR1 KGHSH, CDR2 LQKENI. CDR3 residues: CASSPRGGAAYEQYF. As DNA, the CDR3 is TGTGCCAGCTCACCCCGGGGGGGCGCTGCCTACGAGCAGTACTTC.

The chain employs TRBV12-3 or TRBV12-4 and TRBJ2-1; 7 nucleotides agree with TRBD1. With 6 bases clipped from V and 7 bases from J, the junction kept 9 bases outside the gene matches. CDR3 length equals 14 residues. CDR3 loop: CASRTGESLNEQFF. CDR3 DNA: TGTGCCAGCAGAACAGGGGAGTCGTTGAATGAGCAGTTCTTC.

The CDR3 DNA sequence: TGTGCCAGCAGTTTAGCGGGAAATCGCAATGAGCAGTTCTTC. Its protein is CASSLAGNRNEQFF. This rearrangement joins TRBV7-3 to TRBJ2-1; 8 bases line up with TRBD2. Germline lookup yields CDR1 SGHTA and CDR2 FQGTGA. CDR3 size: 14 residues. J lost 6 bases, V lost 6 bases, and 7 bases had no gene match.

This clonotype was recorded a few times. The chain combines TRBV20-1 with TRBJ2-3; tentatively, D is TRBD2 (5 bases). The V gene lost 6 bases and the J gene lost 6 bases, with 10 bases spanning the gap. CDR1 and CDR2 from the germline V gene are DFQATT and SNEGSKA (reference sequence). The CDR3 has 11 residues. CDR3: CSATSSDTQYF. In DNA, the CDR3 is TGCAGTGCCACCTCTAGCGATACGCAGTATTTT.

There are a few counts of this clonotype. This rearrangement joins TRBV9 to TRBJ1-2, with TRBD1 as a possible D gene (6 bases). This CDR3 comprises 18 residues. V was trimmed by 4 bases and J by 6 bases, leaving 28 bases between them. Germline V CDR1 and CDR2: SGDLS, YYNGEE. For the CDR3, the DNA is TGTGCCAGCAGCCGATTGGTCGCGGTCGGGGGCCGACGGGATGGCTACACCTTC. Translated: CASSRLVAVGGRRDGYTF.

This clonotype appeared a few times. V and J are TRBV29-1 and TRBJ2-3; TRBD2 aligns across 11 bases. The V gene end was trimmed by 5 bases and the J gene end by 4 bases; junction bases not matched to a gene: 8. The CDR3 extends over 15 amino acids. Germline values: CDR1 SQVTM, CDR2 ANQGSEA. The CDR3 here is CSVSPTSGSADTQYF. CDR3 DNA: TGCAGCGTTTCCCCAACTAGCGGGAGTGCAGATACGCAGTATTTT.

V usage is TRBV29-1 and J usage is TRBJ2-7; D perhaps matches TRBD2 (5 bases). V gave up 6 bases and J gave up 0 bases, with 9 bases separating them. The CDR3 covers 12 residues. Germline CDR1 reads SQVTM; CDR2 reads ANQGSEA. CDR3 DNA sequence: TGCAGCGTCAAACGGGGCTCCTACGAGCAGTACTTC. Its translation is CSVKRGSYEQYF.

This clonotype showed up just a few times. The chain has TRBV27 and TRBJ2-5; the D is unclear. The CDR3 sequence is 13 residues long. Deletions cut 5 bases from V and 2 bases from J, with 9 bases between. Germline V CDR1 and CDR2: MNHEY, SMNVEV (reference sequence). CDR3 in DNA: TGTGCCAGCAGTCGACAATCACAAGAGACCCAGTACTTC. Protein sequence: CASSRQSQETQYF.

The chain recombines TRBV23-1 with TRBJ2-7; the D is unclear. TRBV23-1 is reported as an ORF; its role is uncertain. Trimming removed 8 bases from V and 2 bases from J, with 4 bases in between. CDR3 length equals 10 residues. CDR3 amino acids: CASGAYEQYF. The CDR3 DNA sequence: TGCGCCAGCGGCGCCTACGAGCAGTACTTC.

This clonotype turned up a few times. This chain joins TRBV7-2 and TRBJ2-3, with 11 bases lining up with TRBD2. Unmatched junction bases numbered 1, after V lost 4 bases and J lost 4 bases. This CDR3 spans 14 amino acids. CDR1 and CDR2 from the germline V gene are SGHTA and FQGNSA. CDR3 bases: TGTGCCAGCAGCTGGGGACTAGCGGCAGATACGCAGTATTTT. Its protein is CASSWGLAADTQYF.

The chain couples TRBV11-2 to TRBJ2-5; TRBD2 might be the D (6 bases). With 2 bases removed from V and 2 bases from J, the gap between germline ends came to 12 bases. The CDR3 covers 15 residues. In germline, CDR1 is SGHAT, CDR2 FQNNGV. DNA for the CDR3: TGTGCCAGCAGCTTAATTTCAGGGAGGCAAGAGACCCAGTACTTC. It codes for CASSLISGRQETQYF.

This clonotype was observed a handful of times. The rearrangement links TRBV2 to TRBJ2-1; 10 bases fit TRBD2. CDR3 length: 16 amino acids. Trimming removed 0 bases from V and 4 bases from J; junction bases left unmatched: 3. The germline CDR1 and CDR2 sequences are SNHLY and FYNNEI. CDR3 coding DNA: TGTGCCAGCAGTGAAGCATCAGCGGGAGGGTACAATGAGCAGTTCTTC. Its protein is CASSEASAGGYNEQFF.

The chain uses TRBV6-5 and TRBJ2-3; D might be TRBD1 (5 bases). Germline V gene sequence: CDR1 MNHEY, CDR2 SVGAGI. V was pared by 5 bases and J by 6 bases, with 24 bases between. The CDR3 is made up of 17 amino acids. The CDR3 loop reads CASSPQVGPRVGDTQYF. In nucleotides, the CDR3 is TGTGCCAGCAGTCCCCAGGTGGGGCCCCGGGTGGGGGATACGCAGTATTTT.

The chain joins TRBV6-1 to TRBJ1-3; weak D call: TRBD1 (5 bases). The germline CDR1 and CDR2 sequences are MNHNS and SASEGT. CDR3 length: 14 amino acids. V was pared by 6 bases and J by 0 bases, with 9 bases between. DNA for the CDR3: TGTGCCAGCAGCGGAACAGGCTCTGGAAACACCATATATTTT. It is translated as CASSGTGSGNTIYF.

Here the CDR3 DNA reads TGTGCCAGCAGCTCCCGTTGGGATAGCGGGAGCCACGAGCAGTACTTC. This translates into CASSSRWDSGSHEQYF. The V call is TRBV7-9, the J call TRBJ2-7; TRBD2 agrees at 9 bases. CDR1 SEHNR and CDR2 FQNEAQ come from the germline V gene (reference sequence). V lost 4 bases, J lost 5 bases, and 12 bases stayed unmatched. The CDR3 contains 16 residues.

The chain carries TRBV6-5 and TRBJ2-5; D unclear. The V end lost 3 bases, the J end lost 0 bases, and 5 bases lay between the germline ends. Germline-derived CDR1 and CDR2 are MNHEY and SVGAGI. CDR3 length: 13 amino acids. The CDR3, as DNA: TGTGCCAGCAGTTATGCGGACCAAGAGACCCAGTACTTC. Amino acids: CASSYADQETQYF.

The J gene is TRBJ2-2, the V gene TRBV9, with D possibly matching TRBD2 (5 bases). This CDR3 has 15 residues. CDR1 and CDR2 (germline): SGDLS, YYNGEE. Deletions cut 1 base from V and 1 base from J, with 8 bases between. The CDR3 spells CASSVRAVNTGELFF. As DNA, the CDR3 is TGTGCCAGCAGCGTAAGAGCGGTGAACACCGGGGAGCTGTTTTTT. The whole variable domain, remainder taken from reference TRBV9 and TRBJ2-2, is DSGVTQTPKHLITATGQRVTLRCSPRSGDLSVYWYQQSLDQGLQFLIQYYNGEERAKGNILERFSAQQFPDLHSELNLSSLELGDSALYFCASSVRAVNTGELFFGEGSRLTVL.

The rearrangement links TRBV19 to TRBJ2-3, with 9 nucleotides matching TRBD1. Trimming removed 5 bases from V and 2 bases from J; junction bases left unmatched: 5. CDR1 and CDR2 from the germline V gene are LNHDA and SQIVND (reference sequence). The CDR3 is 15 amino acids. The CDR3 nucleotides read TGTGCCAGTAGTTACGGGACAGGGTTCACAGATACGCAGTATTTT. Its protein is CASSYGTGFTDTQYF.

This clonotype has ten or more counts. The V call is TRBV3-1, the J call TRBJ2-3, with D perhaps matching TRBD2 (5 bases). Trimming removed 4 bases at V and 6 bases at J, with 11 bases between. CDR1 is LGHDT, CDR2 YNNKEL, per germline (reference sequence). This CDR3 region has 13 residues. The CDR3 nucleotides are TGTGCCAGCAGCCCACTAGGTGGGGATACGCAGTATTTT. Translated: CASSPLGGDTQYF.

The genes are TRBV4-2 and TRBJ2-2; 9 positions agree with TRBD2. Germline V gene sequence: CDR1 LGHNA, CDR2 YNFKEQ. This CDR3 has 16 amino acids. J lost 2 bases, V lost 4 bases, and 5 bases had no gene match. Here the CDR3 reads CASSPRGLANTGELFF. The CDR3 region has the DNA TGTGCCAGCAGCCCTCGGGGACTAGCCAACACCGGGGAGCTGTTTTTT.

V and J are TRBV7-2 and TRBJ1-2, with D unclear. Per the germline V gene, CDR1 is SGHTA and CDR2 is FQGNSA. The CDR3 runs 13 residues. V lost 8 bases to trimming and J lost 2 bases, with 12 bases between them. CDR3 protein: CASGGGSNYGYTF. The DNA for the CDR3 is TGTGCCAGCGGTGGAGGTTCGAACTATGGCTACACCTTC. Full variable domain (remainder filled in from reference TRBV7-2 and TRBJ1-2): GAGVSQSPSNKVTEKGKDVELRCDPISGHTALYWYRQSLGQGLEFLIYFQGNSAPDKSGLPSDRFSAERTGGSVSTLTIQRTQQEDSAVYLCASGGGSNYGYTFGSGTRLTVV.

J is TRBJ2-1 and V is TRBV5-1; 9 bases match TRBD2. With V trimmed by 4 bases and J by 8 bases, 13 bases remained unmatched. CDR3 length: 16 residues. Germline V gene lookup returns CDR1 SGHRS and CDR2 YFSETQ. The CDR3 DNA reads TGCGCCAGCAGCCCGGACCCTAGCGGGAAAGGGGATGAGCAGTTCTTC. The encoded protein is CASSPDPSGKGDEQFF.